This TCR beta chain stems from a study of T cells in Graves' hyperthyroidism and ophthalmopathy. This clonotype was observed a few times. Amplification yielded TCR beta CDR3 regions, with RNA transcripts as the source. The HTBI primer set was used in a first-round RT-PCR of the TCR CDR3. Each CDR3 protein is one row after TCRdb ran MiXCR on the multiplex PCR reads. The sample lists about 350,000 distinct CDR3 sequences; 12% to 15% were seen once. Germline loops: CDR1 SEHNR, CDR2 FQNEAQ (reference sequence). The CDR3 contains 15 residues. V was clipped by 5 bases and J by 2 bases, with 14 bases between them.

The V and J genes are TRBV7-9 and TRBJ2-3; tentatively, D is TRBD1 or TRBD2 (5 bases each). The clonotype comes from a woman aged 60-75 years with Graves' ophthalmopathy. The sequencing input was blood. Here the CDR3 DNA reads TGTGCCAGCAGCGGCACTGGGACCTCCACAGATACGCAGTATTTT. This gives the protein CASSGTGTSTDTQYF.